Each of the 17 T cell receptor beta chains below was sequenced from the same sample in a study of preoperative IRX-2 immunotherapy in early breast cancer (dated by TCRdb to between 2018 and 2021). Library construction relied on the immunoSEQ multiplex PCR assay. TCRdb re-hosts the immuneACCESS table, in-frame sequences only. Its copies lack some clones; in the studies checked, an unresolved V gene accounts for under half of them, and the cause for the rest is not known. The sample profile shows roughly 30,000 clones; roughly 80% of them were found once. The ten largest clonotypes hold approximately 2.7% of the sample. The intended sense of this specimen's treatment or condition label: preoperative locoregional IRX-2 cytokine immunotherapy. Sequenced here: lymph node tissue, sampled from a patient treated with IRX-2 immunotherapy. Source of these receptors: a human donor with breast cancer.

This clone has only one observation. This sequence joins TRBV18 and TRBJ1-2, with 7 bases that match TRBD1. The CDR3 runs 16 residues. Looked up from germline, CDR1 is KGHSH and CDR2 is LQKENI. V trimming: 6 bases; J trimming: 2 bases; junction bases outside the gene matches: 12. CDR3: CASSRVTTGQNYGYTF. The CDR3 coding sequence is TGTGCCAGCTCCCGGGTAACGACAGGGCAAAACTATGGCTACACCTTC. The full variable domain, in which reference TRBV18 and TRBJ1-2 provide the parts outside the CDR3, is NAGVMQNPRHLVRRRGQEARLRCSPMKGHSHVYWYRQLPEEGLKFMVYLQKENIIDESGMPKERFSAEFPKEGPSILRIQQVVRGDSAAYFCASSRVTTGQNYGYTFGSGTRLTVV.

V is TRBV19 and J is TRBJ1-2; tentatively, D is TRBD1 (5 bases). The CDR3 is 12 amino acids. CDR1 is LNHDA, CDR2 SQIVND, per germline (reference sequence). Trimming pared 9 bases from V and 3 bases from J, leaving 11 bases between. This CDR3 is CASWDGDYGYTF. In nucleotides, the CDR3 is TGTGCCAGCTGGGACGGGGACTATGGCTACACCTTC.

CDR3 nucleotide sequence: TGTGCCAGCAGCCTGACACAAGTCCTCTCTGGAAACACCATATATTTT. It yields the protein CASSLTQVLSGNTIYF. The chain recombines TRBV28 with TRBJ1-3; no firm D call. V lost 6 bases and J lost 0, with 15 bases in between. This CDR3 is 16 amino acids long. In germline, CDR1 is MDHEN, CDR2 SYDVKM.

The chain links TRBV10-3 to TRBJ2-2, with TRBD1 identical over 8 bases. Trimming cost V 2 bases and J 1 base; bases outside gene matches: 3. This CDR3 contains 16 residues. Germline V gives CDR1 ENHRY, CDR2 SYGVKD. The CDR3 bases are TGTGCCATCAGTGAGGTTGGGACAGGGAACACCGGGGAGCTGTTTTTT. The encoded protein is CAISEVGTGNTGELFF.

J is TRBJ1-4 and V is TRBV6-8; D may be TRBD1 (5 bases). Trimming pared 8 bases from V and 3 bases from J, leaving 19 bases between. Germline CDR1 and CDR2: MNHGY and SAAAGT. This CDR3 region has 16 residues. Written as DNA, the CDR3 is TGTGCCAGCTTTATCTCGATTCGAGGGGCTAATGAAAAACTGTTTTTT. This encodes CASFISIRGANEKLFF.

CDR3 in amino acids: CASSLIGGGLRAQYF. The DNA for the CDR3 is TGTGCCAGCAGCTTAATCGGCGGGGGGTTGAGGGCGCAGTATTTT. The chain recombines TRBV11-3 with TRBJ2-3, with 8 positions matching TRBD2. Unmatched junction bases numbered 11, after V lost 2 bases and J lost 10 bases. This CDR3 has 15 residues. The germline gives CDR1 SGHNT, CDR2 YENEEA.

The chain employs TRBV5-1 and TRBJ2-7; 8 nucleotides match TRBD2. Germline CDR1 and CDR2: SGHRS and YFSETQ. V gave up 4 bases and J gave up 0 bases; unmatched junction bases: 3. The CDR3 runs 14 residues. CDR3 nucleotides: TGCGCCAGCAGCCCAAGCGGGAGCTCCTACGAGCAGTACTTC. Protein product: CASSPSGSSYEQYF.

This clone has just one count. J is TRBJ1-2 and V is TRBV5-1, with D tentatively TRBD1 (5 bases). The CDR3 is 14 amino acids. Germline V gene data show CDR1 as SGHRS and CDR2 as YFSETQ. Trimming took off 4 bases at V and 2 bases at J, with 12 bases between the two ends. The CDR3 sequence: CASSGDARNYGYTF. CDR3 nucleotides: TGCGCCAGCAGCGGGGACGCACGGAACTATGGCTACACCTTC. The full variable domain, in which reference TRBV5-1 and TRBJ1-2 provide the parts outside the CDR3, is KAGVTQTPRYLIKTRGQQVTLSCSPISGHRSVSWYQQTPGQGLQFLFEYFSETQRNKGNFPGRFSGRQFSNSRSEMNVSTLELGDSALYLCASSGDARNYGYTFGSGTRLTVV.

The rearrangement joins TRBV22-1 to TRBJ2-3; the D call of TRBD1 is as the table states it, not checked on the DNA. TRBV22-1 is designated a pseudogene. The CDR3 is 15 amino acids. CDR3 sequence: CASSWGPPSTDTQYF. In DNA form, the CDR3 reads TGTGCCAGCAGTTGGGGGCCTCCTAGCACAGATACGCAGTATTTT.

This chain links TRBV6-8 with TRBJ2-3; TRBD2 matches at 9 bases. Trimming removed 2 bases from V and 0 bases from J; junction bases left unmatched: 12. CDR1 and CDR2 (germline): MNHGY, SAAAGT. The CDR3 totals 19 residues. CDR3 loop: CASSYPGPPSGDSTDTQYF. In DNA form, the CDR3 reads TGTGCCAGCAGTTACCCAGGCCCGCCTAGCGGGGATAGCACAGATACGCAGTATTTT.

J is TRBJ2-7 and V is TRBV4-1; D ambiguous. The CDR3 consists of 15 residues. Germline V gene lookup returns CDR1 MGHRA and CDR2 YSYEKL. Between the trimmed V and J ends, which lost 1 base and 3 bases, there was a span of 13 bases. The CDR3 protein is CASSQGVGEFYEQYF. The CDR3 region has the DNA TGCGCCAGCAGCCAAGGGGTAGGTGAATTCTACGAGCAGTACTTC.

The chain has TRBV6-8 and TRBJ2-7; no firm D call. The CDR3 length is 13 residues. V was trimmed by 5 bases and J by 4 bases, leaving 12 bases between them. CDR1 and CDR2 (germline): MNHGY, SAAAGT. DNA of the CDR3: TGTGCCAGCAGTGCCCGCGAGGAGTACGAGCAGTACTTC. It yields the protein CASSAREEYEQYF.

Remarks on this clone: Mismatch with germline at one junction end may stem from a read error. V gene TRBV28 combines with J gene TRBJ1-2; unclear D gene. CDR1 MDHEN and CDR2 SYDVKM come from the germline V gene. The CDR3 is made up of 12 amino acids. CDR3 nucleotides: TGTGCCAGCAGTTTCGAATTGATAGGGTCTTCTTTC. It translates to CASSFELIGSSF.

This sequence joins TRBV28 and TRBJ1-6; TRBD1 matches at 7 bases. CDR1 MDHEN and CDR2 SYDVKM come from the germline V gene. Germline trimming cut 7 bases from V and 6 bases from J; bases unmatched to any gene: 12. The CDR3 length is 16 residues. CDR3 amino acids: CASNPRDRIFNSPLHF. DNA of the CDR3: TGTGCCAGCAACCCCCGGGACAGAATTTTTAATTCACCCCTCCACTTT.

This clone was counted a few times. The chain recombines TRBV15 with TRBJ1-5, with D possibly TRBD1 on 6 matching bases. The length of the CDR3 is 15 residues. Trimming took 0 bases from V and 3 from J, leaving 9 bases between them. Germline CDR1 and CDR2: LNHNV and YYDKDF (reference sequence). As DNA, the CDR3 is TGTGCCACCAGCAGAGATCAGGGGTCCAATCAGCCCCAGCATTTT. Protein product: CATSRDQGSNQPQHF.

The rearrangement links TRBV28 to TRBJ1-1; the D is unclear. This CDR3 spans 14 amino acids. Germline V gene lookup returns CDR1 MDHEN and CDR2 SYDVKM. Between the trimmed V and J ends, which lost 5 bases and 4 bases, there was a span of 14 bases. CDR3 nucleotides: TGTGCCAGCAGTGCGCATGTAGAGACCACTGAAGCTTTCTTT. The encoded protein is CASSAHVETTEAFF.

There are a few counts of this clone. The gene calls are TRBV9 and TRBJ2-1; 10 bases agree with TRBD2. The CDR3 runs to 18 residues. Germline values: CDR1 SGDLS, CDR2 YYNGEE. V lost 5 bases and J lost 3; bases outside the gene matches: 14. This chain's CDR3 is CASSGPPSGGAVYNEQFF. The CDR3 DNA reads TGTGCCAGCAGTGGTCCCCCAAGCGGGGGGGCCGTCTACAATGAGCAGTTCTTC.